What follows describes a single T cell receptor (beta chain). Original analysis: Amplification with reference gene primers provided the estimates of nucleated cell counts. Here immunoSEQ multiplex PCR was the method, and the copy in TCRdb shows in-frame clones only, minus some. D and trimming were read from the DNA, whereas the V and J calls and clone size are those reported in that table. The profile shows 310,000 or so clones, 90% of them singletons. The sample comes from a study of blood T cell repertoires in COVID-19. Study information: In each case, the material was cDNA or gDNA derived from T cells, B-cell-depleted T cells, or PBMCs.

Researchers sorted participants into cohorts using their self-reported clinical history. This CDR3 has 15 amino acids. CDR1 LNHDA and CDR2 SQIVND come from the germline V gene (reference sequence). Trimming pared 7 bases from V and 2 bases from J, leaving 15 bases between. Sample: PBMCs or T cells enriched from blood (not recorded which). V gene TRBV19 combines with J gene TRBJ1-5; TRBD1 might be the D (5 bases). This TCR was sampled from a young woman with acute COVID-19. DNA for the CDR3: TGTGCCAGTACCCCCGGACGGGGGGGCAATCAGCCCCAGCATTTT. This codes for CASTPGRGGNQPQHF.